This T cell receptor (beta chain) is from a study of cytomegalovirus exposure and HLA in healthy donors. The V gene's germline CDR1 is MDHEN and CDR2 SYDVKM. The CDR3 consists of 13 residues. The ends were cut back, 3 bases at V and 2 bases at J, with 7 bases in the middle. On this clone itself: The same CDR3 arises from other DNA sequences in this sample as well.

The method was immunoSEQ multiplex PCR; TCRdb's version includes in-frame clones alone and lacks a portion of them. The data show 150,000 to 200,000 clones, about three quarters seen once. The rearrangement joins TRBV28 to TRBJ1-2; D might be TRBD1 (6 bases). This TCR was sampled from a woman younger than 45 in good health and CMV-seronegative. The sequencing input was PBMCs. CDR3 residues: CASSFTGNYGYTF. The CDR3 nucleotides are TGTGCCAGCAGTTTCACAGGGAACTATGGCTACACCTTC.